This record covers a single TCR beta chain. The entry originates in a study of cytomegalovirus exposure and HLA in healthy donors. 13 Jbeta primers and 60 Vbeta primers were used for the PCR. Produced via immunoSEQ multiplex PCR; TCRdb's table is partial and in-frame only. Of over 150,000 clones in the sample, around 70% were seen once. V dropped 8 bases and J dropped 4 bases, with 12 bases sitting between them. The CDR3 extends over 13 amino acids. CDR1 and CDR2 from the germline V gene are MNHEY and SVGAGI. Sequenced material: PBMCs. This rearrangement joins TRBV6-5 to TRBJ1-5, with no clear D. The clonotype comes from a man aged 30 to 45 in good health and CMV-seronegative. The DNA for the CDR3 is TGTGCCAGCCGAGGAAGCACTAATCAGCCCCAGCATTTT. The encoded protein is CASRGSTNQPQHF.